This TCR beta chain was retrieved from a study of monozygotic twins with inflammatory bowel disease. CDR1 is MNHNS, CDR2 SASEGT, per germline. The CDR3 loop spans 15 amino acids. TCRdb re-called the 5' RACE reads, yielding one record per CDR3 amino acid sequence without DNA. This sample's table has about 300,000 distinct CDR3 sequences. The source is a human donor with ulcerative colitis or Crohn's disease, or a healthy co-twin of an affected twin (not recorded which). The chain links TRBV6-1 to TRBJ1-1. Sequencing was done on a sample of blood. This CDR3 is CASSVSRQGHTEAFF.